A selection of T cell receptor beta chains follows, all from one sample in a study of blood T cell repertoires in COVID-19. TCRdb's table, derived via immunoSEQ multiplex PCR, lists solely in-frame clones and lacks some. The table has 200,000 to 250,000 clones, around 88% seen once. The sample taken for sequencing was PBMCs or T cells enriched from blood (not recorded which). These receptors were collected from a woman between 45 and 60 years old with acute COVID-19. Each CDR3 is given with its conserved first and last residue. The order of the fields is D gene, V gene, J gene, clone size, CDR3 protein, CDR3 DNA. D genes are given only for firm matches. Clone sizes are given selectively: once, few, many, or a class where the clone is expanded.

>TRBD1|TRBV7-8|TRBJ1-5|NA
CASSSITRGLNQPQHF
TGTGCCAGCAGCTCCATTACCAGGGGGCTTAATCAGCCCCAGCATTTT
>NA|TRBV13|TRBJ1-1|NA
CAWRETGRWNTEAFF
TGTGCCTGGAGAGAAACAGGGAGATGGAACACTGAAGCTTTCTTT
>TRBD1|TRBV19|TRBJ1-1|NA
CASSRTGEAFF
TGTGCCAGTAGCCGGACAGGGGAAGCTTTCTTT
>TRBD1|TRBV5-1|TRBJ2-3|once
CASTEGQGWTDTQYF
TGCGCCAGCACCGAGGGACAGGGCTGGACAGATACGCAGTATTTT
>TRBD1|TRBV7-6|TRBJ1-6|few
CASSLARVTGRNSPLHF
TGTGCCAGCAGCTTAGCTAGGGTGACAGGGCGGAATTCACCCCTCCACTTT
>NA|TRBV5-1|TRBJ1-1|NA
CASSSVLGDTEAFF
TGCGCCAGCAGCTCGGTCCTCGGGGACACTGAAGCTTTCTTT
>NA|TRBV7-2|TRBJ2-2|NA
CASSLLGNTGELFF
TGTGCCAGCAGCTTACTAGGGAACACCGGGGAGCTGTTTTTT
>TRBD2|TRBV4-2|TRBJ2-1|NA
CASSQMGLLAGVEQFF
TGTGCCAGCAGCCAAATGGGATTACTAGCGGGAGTTGAGCAGTTCTTC
>TRBD1|TRBV5-1|TRBJ2-5|NA
CASSLEDREGETQYF
TGCGCCAGCAGCTTGGAGGACAGGGAAGGAGAGACCCAGTACTTC
>TRBD1|TRBV12-3/TRBV12-4|TRBJ2-2|once
CASSSGTVGELFF
TGTGCCAGCAGTTCGGGGACAGTCGGGGAGCTGTTTTTT
>TRBD1|TRBV28|TRBJ1-5|few
CASSSRTGIAGQPQHF
TGTGCCAGCAGTTCCAGGACAGGGATAGCGGGTCAGCCCCAGCATTTT
>NA|TRBV7-9|TRBJ1-5|few
CASGGQANQPQHF
TGTGCCAGTGGGGGACAAGCCAATCAGCCCCAGCATTTT
>TRBD1|TRBV5-1|TRBJ2-6|NA
CASSLTGGDSGANVLTF
TGCGCCAGCAGTCTTACAGGGGGAGACTCTGGGGCCAACGTCCTGACTTTC
>NA|TRBV28|TRBJ2-1|NA
CASSSLGVSYNEQFF
TGTGCCAGCAGTAGTCTGGGAGTCTCCTACAATGAGCAGTTCTTC
>NA|TRBV7-2|TRBJ2-3|NA
CASSYEATDTQYF
TGTGCCAGCAGCTATGAAGCCACAGATACGCAGTATTTT
>TRBD1|TRBV27|TRBJ2-1|NA
CASSFEGTGYNEQFF
TGTGCCAGCAGTTTTGAAGGGACAGGGTATAATGAGCAGTTCTTC
>NA|TRBV30|TRBJ1-1|NA
CAWSLLDRTAFF
TGTGCCTGGAGTCTGCTTGACAGAACAGCTTTCTTT
>NA|TRBV30|TRBJ1-2|NA
CACEVGPGGGNYGYTF
TGTGCCTGCGAGGTCGGGCCGGGGGGTGGGAACTATGGCTACACCTTC
>NA|TRBV19|TRBJ1-3|NA
CASSSRGRISGNTIYF
TGTGCCAGTAGTTCCAGAGGGCGGATCTCTGGAAACACCATATATTTT
>NA|TRBV28|TRBJ1-3|NA
CASSSVVSGNTIYF
TGTGCCAGCAGTTCGGTTGTCTCTGGAAACACCATATATTTT
>TRBD2|TRBV27|TRBJ2-7|NA
CASAERELTYEQYF
TGTGCCAGCGCCGAGCGGGAGCTTACCTACGAGCAGTACTTC
>TRBD1|TRBV9|TRBJ2-1|NA
CASSPAGQGAIEQFF
TGTGCCAGCAGCCCCGCGGGACAGGGGGCGATTGAGCAGTTCTTC
>TRBD1|TRBV27|TRBJ2-2|NA
CASRLGTGLTGELFF
TGTGCCAGCCGCCTTGGGACAGGCCTCACCGGGGAGCTGTTTTTT
>NA|TRBV18|TRBJ1-5|NA
CASSDSRNQPQHF
TGTGCCAGTTCGGACAGTCGCAATCAGCCCCAGCATTTT
>TRBD1|TRBV4-1|TRBJ1-4|NA
CASSQGSGGAYEKLFF
TGCGCCAGCAGCCAGGGCTCAGGGGGCGCGTATGAAAAACTGTTTTTT
>TRBD1|TRBV11-2|TRBJ2-7|NA
CASSLEGQAFYEQYF
TGTGCCAGCAGCTTAGAGGGACAGGCCTTCTACGAGCAGTACTTC